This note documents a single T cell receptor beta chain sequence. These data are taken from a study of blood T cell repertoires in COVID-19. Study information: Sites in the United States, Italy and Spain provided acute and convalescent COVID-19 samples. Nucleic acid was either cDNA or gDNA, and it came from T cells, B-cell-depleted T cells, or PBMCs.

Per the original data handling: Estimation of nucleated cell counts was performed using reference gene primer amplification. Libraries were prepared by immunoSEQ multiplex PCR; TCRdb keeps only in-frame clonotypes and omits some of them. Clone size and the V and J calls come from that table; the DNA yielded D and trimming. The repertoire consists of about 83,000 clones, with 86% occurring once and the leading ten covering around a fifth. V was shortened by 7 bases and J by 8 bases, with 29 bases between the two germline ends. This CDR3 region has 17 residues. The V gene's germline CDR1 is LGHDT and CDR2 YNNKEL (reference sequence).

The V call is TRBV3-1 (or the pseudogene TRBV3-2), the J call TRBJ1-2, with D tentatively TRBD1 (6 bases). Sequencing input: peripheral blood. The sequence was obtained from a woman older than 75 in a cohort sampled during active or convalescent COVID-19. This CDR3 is CASNMGVTAGAIGGYTF. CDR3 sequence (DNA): TGTGCCAGCAACATGGGGGTAACGGCGGGGGCGATAGGAGGCTACACCTTC.